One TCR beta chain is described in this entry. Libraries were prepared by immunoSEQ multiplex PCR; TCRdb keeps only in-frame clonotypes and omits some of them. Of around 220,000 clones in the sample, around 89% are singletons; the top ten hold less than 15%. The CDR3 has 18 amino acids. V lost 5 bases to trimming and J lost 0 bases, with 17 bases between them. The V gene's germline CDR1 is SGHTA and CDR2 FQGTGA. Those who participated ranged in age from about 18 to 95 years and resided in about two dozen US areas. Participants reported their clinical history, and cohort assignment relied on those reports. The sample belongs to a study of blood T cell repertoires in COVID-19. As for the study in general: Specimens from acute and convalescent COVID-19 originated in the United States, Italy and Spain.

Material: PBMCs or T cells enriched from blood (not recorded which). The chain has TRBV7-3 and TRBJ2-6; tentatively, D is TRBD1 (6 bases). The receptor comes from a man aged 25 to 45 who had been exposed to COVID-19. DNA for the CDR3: TGTGCCAGCAGCACCTCGGACAGAGCTTCCTCTGGGGCCAACGTCCTGACTTTC. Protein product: CASSTSDRASSGANVLTF.